A single sample is the source of the 16 T cell receptor beta chains below, sequenced in a study of cytomegalovirus exposure and HLA in healthy donors. Use of 60 Vbeta and 13 Jbeta primers characterized the PCR. Profiling relied on immunoSEQ multiplex PCR, and the TCRdb table lists in-frame clones only, not all of them. The sample shows about 180,000 clones, about 82% of them seen only once. The sample comprised PBMCs. These receptors all stem from a man in his late teens or twenties in good health and CMV-seronegative.

The CDR3 DNA reads TGTGCCATCAGTGATGTACCTATAGATACGCAGTATTTT. Amino acid sequence: CAISDVPIDTQYF. This chain connects TRBV10-3 to TRBJ2-3; D remains ambiguous. The CDR3 is 13 residues long. CDR1 and CDR2 (germline): ENHRY, SYGVKD. V lost 3 bases and J lost 5, with 9 bases in between.

Written as DNA, the CDR3 is TGTGCCAGCAGCTTGCCAGGGCCGCTAATGAACACTGAAGCTTTCTTT. Translating it yields CASSLPGPLMNTEAFF. This chain uses TRBV5-4 with TRBJ1-1; D is perhaps TRBD1 (5 bases). Germline assignment: CDR1 SGHNT and CDR2 YYREEE (reference sequence). V shed 1 base and J shed 0 bases, with 13 bases lying between them. CDR3 size: 16 residues. Supplemented by reference TRBV5-4 and TRBJ1-1, the full variable domain reads ETGVTQSPTHLIKTRGQQVTLRCSSQSGHNTVSWYQQALGQGPQFIFQYYREEENGRGNFPPRFSGLQFPNYSSELNVNALELDDSALYLCASSLPGPLMNTEAFFGQGTRLTVV.

This clone was counted only a few times. The chain recombines TRBV5-6 with TRBJ1-1, with D tentatively TRBD1 (5 bases). The germline gives CDR1 SGHDT, CDR2 YYEEEE. V was cut by 7 bases and J by 1 base, with 26 bases left in between. The CDR3 has 18 amino acids. The DNA of the CDR3 is TGTGCCAGCGTGAGGACAATAATGATAGGGGCCACGAACACTGAAGCTTTCTTT. Translation gives CASVRTIMIGATNTEAFF. The full variable domain, in which reference TRBV5-6 and TRBJ1-1 provide the parts outside the CDR3, is DAGVTQSPTHLIKTRGQQVTLRCSPKSGHDTVSWYQQALGQGPQFIFQYYEEEERQRGNFPDRFSGHQFPNYSSELNVNALLLGDSALYLCASVRTIMIGATNTEAFFGQGTRLTVV.

The V gene is TRBV2, the J gene TRBJ2-5; TRBD2 agrees at 8 bases. Trimming cost V 3 bases and J 5 bases; bases outside gene matches: 11. Looked up from germline, CDR1 is SNHLY and CDR2 is FYNNEI. The length of the CDR3 is 16 residues. The CDR3 protein is CASSEDRAGAGETQYF. The CDR3 DNA is TGTGCCAGCAGTGAGGATCGAGCGGGGGCGGGGGAGACCCAGTACTTC.

The chain links TRBV29-1 to TRBJ2-7, with 7 bases fitting TRBD2. The V gene's germline CDR1 is SQVTM and CDR2 ANQGSEA. The CDR3 contains 12 residues. The junction had 7 bases not matched to a gene; V was cut back by 5 bases and J by 6 bases. The DNA of the CDR3 is TGCAGCGTTTGGACTAGTAGTGCCGAGCAGTACTTC. Translated: CSVWTSSAEQYF.

The genes are TRBV18 and TRBJ1-1, with 8 bases aligning to TRBD1. Germline CDR1 and CDR2: KGHSH and LQKENI. There are 14 residues in the CDR3. Germline trimming cut 6 bases from V and 7 bases from J; bases unmatched to any gene: 10. The CDR3 spells CASSPDRVVGEAFF. CDR3 nucleotides: TGTGCCAGCTCCCCGGACAGGGTGGTTGGTGAAGCTTTCTTT.

The CDR3 DNA reads TGTGCCAGCAGCGTAGCGGGGAGTCAGCCCCAGCATTTT. Protein: CASSVAGSQPQHF. V is TRBV9 and J is TRBJ1-5; D call uncertain. CDR1 and CDR2 from the germline V gene are SGDLS and YYNGEE. The V and J ends lost 0 bases and 6 bases respectively, with 7 bases between them. The CDR3 is 13 residues long. The full variable domain, with the rest looked up from reference TRBV9 and TRBJ1-5, is DSGVTQTPKHLITATGQRVTLRCSPRSGDLSVYWYQQSLDQGLQFLIQYYNGEERAKGNILERFSAQQFPDLHSELNLSSLELGDSALYFCASSVAGSQPQHFGDGTRLSIL.

V is TRBV5-1 and J is TRBJ2-7; 9 nucleotides align to TRBD2. This CDR3 contains 16 residues. The germline CDR1 and CDR2 sequences are SGHRS and YFSETQ. With V trimmed by 4 bases and J by 4 bases, 12 bases remained unmatched. The CDR3 DNA follows: TGCGCCAGCAGCCCCGGCGGGAGAGCGGGGGGTTACGAGCAGTACTTC. It translates to CASSPGGRAGGYEQYF. The complete variable domain, with remaining parts taken from reference TRBV5-1 and TRBJ2-7, reads KAGVTQTPRYLIKTRGQQVTLSCSPISGHRSVSWYQQTPGQGLQFLFEYFSETQRNKGNFPGRFSGRQFSNSRSEMNVSTLELGDSALYLCASSPGGRAGGYEQYFGPGTRLTVT.

With respect to this clone: At one end, the junction sequence differs from germline, possibly due to a read error. The V call is TRBV6-4, the J call TRBJ1-2; possibly TRBD1 for D (6 bases). This CDR3 is built from 13 residues. Looked up from germline, CDR1 is MRHNA and CDR2 is SNTAGT. The CDR3 nucleotides read TGTGTCAGCAGTGACTCGGCAGGGGTCGGCTACACCTTC. It translates to CVSSDSAGVGYTF.

The chain links TRBV7-9 to TRBJ2-1, with D possibly being TRBD2 (5 bases). Per germline, CDR1 SEHNR and CDR2 FQNEAQ (reference sequence). CDR3 length: 15 amino acids. Trimming took 3 bases from V and 4 from J, leaving 13 bases between them. The CDR3 sequence: CASSFTGNRYNEQFF. The CDR3 DNA sequence: TGTGCCAGCAGCTTTACCGGGAATCGGTACAATGAGCAGTTCTTC.

The J gene is TRBJ2-7, the V gene TRBV5-4, with 9 bases lining up with TRBD1. Germline CDR1 reads SGHNT; CDR2 reads YYREEE (reference sequence). Trimming took 0 bases from V and 0 from J; bases not matched to a gene: 7. This CDR3 contains 17 residues. Written as DNA, the CDR3 is TGTGCCAGCAGCTTGGCAGAGGGACAGGGAAGCTCCTACGAGCAGTACTTC. Amino acid sequence: CASSLAEGQGSSYEQYF.

The V call is TRBV25-1, the J call TRBJ2-7, with 9 bases aligning to TRBD1. The germline V gene has CDR1 MGHDK and CDR2 SYGVNS. CDR3 size: 15 residues. V lost 5 bases to trimming and J lost 5 bases; unmatched junction nucleotides: 10. The CDR3 nucleotides read TGTGCCAGCAGTCCCGTCCGGACAGGGGTCCACGAGCAGTACTTC. Its translation: CASSPVRTGVHEQYF.

The V gene is TRBV9, the J gene TRBJ2-7, with a possible D match to TRBD2 (6 bases). Per the germline V gene, CDR1 is SGDLS and CDR2 is YYNGEE. Trimming pared 4 bases from V and 3 bases from J, leaving 17 bases between. The CDR3 has 15 amino acids. As DNA, the CDR3 is TGTGCCAGCAGCCGGACCGGGACTTCGGGCTACGAGCAGTACTTC. This encodes CASSRTGTSGYEQYF.

The chain carries TRBV6-5 and TRBJ1-2; 7 nucleotides agree with TRBD1. The germline gives CDR1 MNHEY, CDR2 SVGAGI. V was clipped by 7 bases and J by 4 bases; unmatched bases: 9. The CDR3 covers 14 residues. As DNA, the CDR3 is TGTGCCAGCATCCCAAGGAAGGGGGCCTATGGCTACACCTTC. This encodes CASIPRKGAYGYTF.

This clone was detected a few times. The chain couples TRBV5-6 to TRBJ2-1; TRBD2 agrees at 11 bases. Germline V lookup: CDR1 SGHDT, CDR2 YYEEEE. This CDR3 is built from 19 residues. V lost 1 base, J lost 7 bases, and 16 bases stayed unmatched. The CDR3: CASSLPAVAGGFFQNEQFF. The CDR3 region has the DNA TGTGCCAGCAGCTTGCCGGCGGTAGCGGGGGGGTTTTTTCAGAATGAGCAGTTCTTC.

As to this clone: As the CDR3 is not closed by the conserved phenylalanine or tryptophan, this likely results from a read error. V usage is TRBV30 and J usage is TRBJ1-1, with 7 bases matching TRBD1. The CDR3 covers 14 residues. After removal of 2 bases from V and 0 bases from J, the junction contained 3 bases not matched to a gene. Germline V gene sequence: CDR1 GTSNPN, CDR2 SVGIG (reference sequence). CDR3 amino acids: CAWSWTGLNTEAFS. The CDR3 DNA sequence: TGTGCCTGGAGTTGGACAGGCCTGAACACTGAAGCTTTCTCT.